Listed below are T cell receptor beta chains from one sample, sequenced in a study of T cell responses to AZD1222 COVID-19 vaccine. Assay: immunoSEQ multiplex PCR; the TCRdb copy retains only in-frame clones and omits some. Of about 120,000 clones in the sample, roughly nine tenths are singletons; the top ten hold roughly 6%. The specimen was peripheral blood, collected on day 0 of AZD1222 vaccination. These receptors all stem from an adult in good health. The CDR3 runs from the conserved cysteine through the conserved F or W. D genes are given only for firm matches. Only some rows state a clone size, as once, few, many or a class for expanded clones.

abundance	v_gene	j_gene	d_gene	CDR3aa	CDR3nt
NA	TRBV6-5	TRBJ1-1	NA	CASSYSSVAEAFF	TGTGCCAGCAGTTACTCCTCGGTGGCTGAAGCTTTCTTT
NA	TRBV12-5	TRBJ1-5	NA	CASLRGDLNQPQHF	TGTGCTAGTCTTCGGGGGGACCTAAATCAGCCCCAGCATTTT
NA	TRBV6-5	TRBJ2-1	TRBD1	CASSYSGTGVRNEQFF	TGTGCCAGCAGTTACTCGGGGACAGGAGTTCGCAATGAGCAGTTCTTC
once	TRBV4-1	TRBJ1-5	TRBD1	CASSPDRSNQPQHF	TGCGCCAGCAGCCCGGACAGGTCCAATCAGCCCCAGCATTTT
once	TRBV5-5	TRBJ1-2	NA	CASSLETGPRNGYTF	TGTGCCAGCAGCTTGGAAACAGGACCAAGGAATGGCTACACCTTC
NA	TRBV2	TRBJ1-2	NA	CASSVDGYGYTF	TGTGCCAGCAGTGTTGATGGCTATGGCTACACCTTC
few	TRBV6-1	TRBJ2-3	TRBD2	CASSESSTSGGLTDTQYF	TGTGCCAGCAGTGAATCTTCTACTAGCGGGGGTCTCACAGATACGCAGTATTTT
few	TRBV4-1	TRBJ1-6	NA	CASSQVISRSSYNSPLHF	TGCGCCAGCAGCCAAGTTATCTCAAGGAGCTCCTATAATTCACCCCTCCACTTT
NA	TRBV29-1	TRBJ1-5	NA	CSVGTGGATQPQHF	TGCAGCGTCGGAACAGGTGGTGCTACTCAGCCCCAGCATTTT
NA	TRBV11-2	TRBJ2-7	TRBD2	CASSLDLGRGNYEQYF	TGTGCCAGCAGCTTAGATCTTGGGCGGGGGAACTACGAGCAGTACTTC
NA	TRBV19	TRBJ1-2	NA	CASSISSIFYGYTF	TGTGCCAGTAGTATTTCTTCTATTTTCTATGGCTACACCTTC
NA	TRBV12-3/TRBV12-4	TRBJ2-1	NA	CASSVYNEQFF	TGTGCCAGCAGCGTTTACAATGAGCAGTTCTTC
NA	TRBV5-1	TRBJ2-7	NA	CASSLYPGTYEQYF	TGCGCCAGCAGCTTGTATCCAGGGACCTACGAGCAGTACTTC
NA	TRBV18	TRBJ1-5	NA	CASSPPGSGGSNQPQHF	TGTGCCAGCTCACCACCGGGGTCGGGAGGTAGCAATCAGCCCCAGCATTTT
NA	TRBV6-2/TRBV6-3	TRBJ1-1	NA	CASSLKGLAFF	TGTGCCAGCAGTTTAAAGGGCTTGGCTTTCTTT
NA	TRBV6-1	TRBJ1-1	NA	CASSEVLGRLEAFF	TGTGCCAGCAGTGAAGTTCTCGGGAGGCTTGAAGCTTTCTTT
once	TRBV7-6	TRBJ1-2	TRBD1	CASSRDRGLSGYTF	TGTGCCAGCAGTCGGGACAGGGGGCTGAGTGGCTACACCTTC
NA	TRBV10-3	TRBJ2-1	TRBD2	CAISVSGGDYNEQFF	TGTGCCATCAGTGTATCGGGGGGGGACTACAATGAGCAGTTCTTC
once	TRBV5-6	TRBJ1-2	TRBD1	CASSQGRGHYTF	TGTGCCAGCAGTCAGGGCAGGGGGCATTACACCTTC
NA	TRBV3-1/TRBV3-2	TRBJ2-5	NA	CASSQPGAETQYF	TGTGCCAGCAGTCAGCCCGGGGCAGAGACCCAGTACTTC
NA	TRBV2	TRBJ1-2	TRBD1	CASSGQGARGYTF	TGTGCCAGCAGTGGACAGGGGGCACGGGGCTACACCTTC